This T cell receptor beta chain was found in a study of human T cells and chemical hapten exposure. TCRdb re-called the RACE reads through MiXCR, storing one row per CDR3 protein. The sample has about 120,000 distinct CDR3 sequences; 9% to 14% are singletons. Regarding time point: patch test 1, 2 weeks after DPC sensitization. Treatment reported: therapeutic diphenylcyclopropenone sensitization with weekly scalp DPC. In this sample, this clonotype turned up a few times. The V gene's germline CDR1 is DFQATT and CDR2 SNEGSKA (reference sequence). V shed 4 bases and J 8 bases; nucleotides not matched to a gene: 9. The CDR3 totals 15 residues.

The TCR originated in a woman between 45 and 65 years old with alopecia areata. Some clones in this sample may be carry-over from other donors' samples. Source: whole blood, taken in connection with sensitization to the hapten diphenylcyclopropenone (DPC). The chain has TRBV20-1 and TRBJ1-6, with 9 bases that match TRBD1. For the CDR3, the DNA is TGCAGTGCTATCCCCCTCGACAGGGGGTATTCACCCCTCCACTTT. As protein: CSAIPLDRGYSPLHF.